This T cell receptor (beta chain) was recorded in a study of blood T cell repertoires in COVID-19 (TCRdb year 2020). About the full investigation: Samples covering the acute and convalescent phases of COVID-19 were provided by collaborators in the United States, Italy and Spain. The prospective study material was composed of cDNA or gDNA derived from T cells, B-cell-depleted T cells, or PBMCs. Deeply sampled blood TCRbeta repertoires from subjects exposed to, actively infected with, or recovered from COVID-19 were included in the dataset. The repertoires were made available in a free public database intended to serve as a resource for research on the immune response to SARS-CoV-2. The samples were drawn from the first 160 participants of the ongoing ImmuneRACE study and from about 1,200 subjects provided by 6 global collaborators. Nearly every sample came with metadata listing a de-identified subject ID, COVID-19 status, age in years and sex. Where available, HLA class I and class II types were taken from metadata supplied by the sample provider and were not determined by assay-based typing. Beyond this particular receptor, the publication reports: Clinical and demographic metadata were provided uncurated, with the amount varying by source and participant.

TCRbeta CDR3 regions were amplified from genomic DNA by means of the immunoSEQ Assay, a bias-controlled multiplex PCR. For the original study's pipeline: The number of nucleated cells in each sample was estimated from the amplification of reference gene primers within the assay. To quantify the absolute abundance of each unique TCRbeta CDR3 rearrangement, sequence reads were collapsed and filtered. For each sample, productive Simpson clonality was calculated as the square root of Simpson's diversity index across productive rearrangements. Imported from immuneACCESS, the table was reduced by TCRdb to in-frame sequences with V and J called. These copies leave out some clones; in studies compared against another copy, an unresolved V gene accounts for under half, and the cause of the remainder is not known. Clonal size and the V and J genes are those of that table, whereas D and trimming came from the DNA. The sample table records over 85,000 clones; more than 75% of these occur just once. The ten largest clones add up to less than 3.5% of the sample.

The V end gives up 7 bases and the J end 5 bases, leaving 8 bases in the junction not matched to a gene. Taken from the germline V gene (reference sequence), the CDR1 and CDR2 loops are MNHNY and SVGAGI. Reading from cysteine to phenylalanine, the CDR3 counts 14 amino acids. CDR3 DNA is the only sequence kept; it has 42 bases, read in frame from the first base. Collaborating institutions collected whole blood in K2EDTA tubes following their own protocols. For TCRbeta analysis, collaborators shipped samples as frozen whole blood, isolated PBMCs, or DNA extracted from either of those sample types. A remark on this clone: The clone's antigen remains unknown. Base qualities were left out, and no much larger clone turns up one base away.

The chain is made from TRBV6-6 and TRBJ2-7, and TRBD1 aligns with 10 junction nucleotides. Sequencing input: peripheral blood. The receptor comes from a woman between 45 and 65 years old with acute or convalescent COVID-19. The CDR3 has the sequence CASNQRDRGHEQYF. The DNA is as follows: TGTGCCAGCAACCAACGGGACAGGGGCCACGAGCAGTACTTC.